This is a list of T cell receptor beta chains from one sample in a study of graft-versus-host responses after intestinal transplantation. No cognate antigen is known for these TCRs. The table came from immunoSEQ multiplex PCR; TCRdb's copy has only in-frame clones and leaves some out. The sample lists 90,000 to 120,000 clones; about nine tenths were seen once. The specimen comprised unstimulated CD4+ T cells sorted from spleen or lymph node cells, sampled before transplant. Receptor source: a human donor who was the organ donor for an intestinal transplant. Both conserved end residues are part of each CDR3. The order of the fields is V gene, clone size, D gene, J gene, CDR3 length, CDR3 protein, CDR3 DNA. The D gene is left open where the match is weak. Some rows have no size entry. The others give once, few or many, or a class for an expanded clone.

>TRBV9|-|TRBD1|TRBJ2-7|14
CASSVGTASYEQYF
TGTGCCAGCAGCGTTGGGACAGCCTCCTACGAGCAGTACTTC
>TRBV6-6|-|-|TRBJ1-5|15
CASSPPVQGPSTQHF
TGTGCCAGCAGTCCCCCTGTACAGGGTCCCTCGACCCAGCATTTT
>TRBV5-1|-|-|TRBJ1-1|17
CASSLDSGLPGRLKAFF
TGCGCCAGCAGCTTGGATTCAGGGCTACCCGGCCGGCTTAAAGCTTTCTTT
>TRBV5-5|once|-|TRBJ1-1|15
CASSLDPGPPPEAFF
TGTGCCAGCAGCTTGGACCCGGGGCCACCCCCTGAAGCTTTCTTT
>TRBV12-1|-|-|TRBJ1-5|16
CASSLGTGTRDQPQHF
TGTGCCAGCAGCTTGGGGACAGGGACAAGGGATCAGCCCCAGCATTTT
>TRBV18|-|TRBD1|TRBJ2-7|15
CASSPQTGKVYEQYF
TGTGCCAGCTCACCACAGACAGGGAAGGTTTACGAGCAGTACTTC
>TRBV18|once|-|TRBJ1-1|15
CASSPRNGANTEAFF
TGTGCCAGCTCACCACGCAATGGGGCCAACACTGAAGCTTTCTTT
>TRBV5-1|-|TRBD1|TRBJ1-6|16
CASSTGQEPYNSPLHF
TGCGCCAGCAGCACCGGACAGGAACCCTATAATTCACCCCTCCACTTT
>TRBV6-5|-|-|TRBJ2-7|14
CASSGRMEGGEQYF
TGTGCCAGCAGTGGCCGGATGGAAGGAGGCGAGCAGTACTTC
>TRBV7-9|-|TRBD1|TRBJ1-4|15
CASSPGQGQNEKLFF
TGTGCCAGCAGCCCGGGACAGGGCCAAAATGAAAAACTGTTTTTT
>TRBV11-2|-|-|TRBJ1-1|13
CASSLLWSPEAFF
TGTGCCAGCAGCCTCCTTTGGTCACCTGAAGCTTTCTTT
>TRBV6-1|once|TRBD1|TRBJ1-6|16
CASSEKKGQGGIPLHF
TGTGCCAGCAGTGAAAAAAAAGGACAGGGAGGTATCCCCCTCCACTTT
>TRBV6-1|-|TRBD1|TRBJ2-7|13
CASSRTGSYEQYF
TGTGCCAGCAGCCGGACAGGGTCCTACGAGCAGTACTTC
>TRBV5-1|-|-|TRBJ1-4|14
CASSLGGANEKLFF
TGCGCCAGCAGCTTGGGAGGCGCGAATGAAAAACTGTTTTTT
>TRBV6-5|-|-|TRBJ1-3|14
CASRKDATGNTIYF
TGTGCCAGCAGAAAAGACGCAACTGGAAACACCATATATTTT
>TRBV4-1|once|-|TRBJ2-1|13
CASSQEDHNEQFF
TGCGCCAGCAGCCAAGAAGACCACAATGAGCAGTTCTTC
>TRBV18|-|-|TRBJ1-1|16
CASSPAGRGVNTEAFF
TGTGCCAGCTCACCCGCCGGAAGGGGGGTGAACACTGAAGCTTTCTTT
>TRBV11-2|-|TRBD1|TRBJ1-6|16
CASSARGGQGAAPLHF
TGTGCCAGCAGCGCCCGGGGGGGACAGGGGGCTGCACCCCTCCACTTT
>TRBV19|-|-|TRBJ1-1|14
CASTNLWAHTEAFF
TGTGCCAGTACCAATCTTTGGGCACACACTGAAGCTTTCTTT
>TRBV6-1|-|-|TRBJ1-4|15
CASTPQGAVIEKLFF
TGTGCCAGCACTCCCCAAGGGGCGGTTATTGAAAAACTGTTTTTT
>TRBV29-1|-|TRBD1|TRBJ1-1|15
CSVQYRGTRGTEAFF
TGCAGCGTTCAATACAGGGGGACGAGAGGAACTGAAGCTTTCTTT
>TRBV7-8|-|TRBD2|TRBJ2-5|15
CASSFILAGVETQYF
TGTGCCAGCAGCTTTATTCTAGCGGGAGTAGAGACCCAGTACTTC
>TRBV10-1|-|TRBD2|TRBJ2-3|15
CASSEGLAGTDTQYF
TGCGCCAGCAGTGAGGGACTAGCGGGCACAGATACGCAGTATTTT
>TRBV4-2|-|TRBD2|TRBJ2-1|17
CASSQEGLAGGPYEQFF
TGTGCCAGCAGCCAAGAGGGACTAGCGGGAGGGCCTTATGAGCAGTTCTTC
>TRBV7-8|-|-|TRBJ1-5|13
CASSKGSNQPQHF
TGTGCCAGCAGCAAGGGGAGCAATCAGCCCCAGCATTTT
>TRBV5-1|-|TRBD1|TRBJ2-5|14
CASSGGDRQETQYF
TGCGCCAGCAGCGGCGGGGACAGGCAAGAGACCCAGTACTTC
>TRBV5-6|-|-|TRBJ1-3|15
CASSLVSGSGNTIYF
TGTGCCAGCAGCTTGGTGTCGGGGTCAGGAAACACCATATATTTT
>TRBV10-3|-|TRBD1|TRBJ1-1|17
CAISGTGGAGMNTEAFF
TGTGCCATCAGTGGAACAGGGGGCGCCGGTATGAACACTGAAGCTTTCTTT
>TRBV30|-|-|TRBJ2-3|13
CASWGKSTDTQYF
TGTGCCTCATGGGGGAAGAGCACAGATACGCAGTATTTT
>TRBV4-1|-|-|TRBJ2-5|15
CASSQETSRVQTQYF
TGCGCCAGCAGCCAAGAAACTAGCAGGGTACAGACCCAGTACTTC
>TRBV9|-|TRBD2|TRBJ2-3|16
CASMSGGPGGIATQYF
TGTGCCAGCATGAGCGGGGGGCCCGGGGGAATTGCTACGCAGTATTTT
>TRBV7-9|-|-|TRBJ2-7|12
CASSYKGFEQYF
TGTGCCAGCAGCTATAAAGGGTTCGAGCAGTACTTC
>TRBV7-3|once|-|TRBJ2-7|14
CASSLAPGQYEQYF
TGTGCCAGCAGCTTAGCCCCCGGACAGTACGAGCAGTACTTC
>TRBV11-2|-|-|TRBJ1-1|16
CASSARWTVVYTEAFF
TGTGCCAGCAGTGCCCGGTGGACAGTCGTCTACACTGAAGCTTTCTTT
>TRBV10-2|-|-|TRBJ2-7|16
CASSDRRKRISYEQYF
TGCGCCAGCAGTGATAGGCGGAAAAGAATTTCCTACGAGCAGTACTTC
>TRBV6-5|-|-|TRBJ1-1|15
CASSFGADVNTEAFF
TGTGCCAGCAGTTTTGGGGCGGACGTGAACACTGAAGCTTTCTTT
>TRBV11-2|-|TRBD2|TRBJ2-1|14
CASSWRGAYNEQFF
TGTGCCAGCAGCTGGCGGGGGGCCTACAATGAGCAGTTCTTC
>TRBV9|-|TRBD1|TRBJ2-1|15
CASSVLNRGYNEQFF
TGTGCCAGCAGCGTACTGAACAGGGGGTACAATGAGCAGTTCTTC
>TRBV19|-|TRBD1|TRBJ1-1|15
CASSAHRGLNTEAFF
TGTGCCAGTAGTGCCCACAGGGGTCTGAACACTGAAGCTTTCTTT
>TRBV18|-|-|TRBJ2-7|12
CASYVSGGRMKF
TGTGCCAGCTACGTGTCAGGTGGACGGATGAAATTC
>TRBV10-3|-|-|TRBJ2-5|13
CAIREPRGETQYF
TGTGCCATCAGAGAACCCAGGGGTGAGACCCAGTACTTC
>TRBV6-1|-|-|TRBJ2-7|12
CASSVTVYEQYF
TGTGCCAGCAGTGTCACAGTCTACGAGCAGTACTTC
>TRBV19|-|TRBD2|TRBJ2-7|13
CASSKREGYEQYF
TGTGCCAGTAGTAAGCGGGAGGGATACGAGCAGTACTTC
>TRBV30|-|-|TRBJ1-1|14
CAWRTRGGWTEAFF
TGTGCCTGGAGGACCCGGGGGGGGTGGACTGAAGCTTTCTTT
>TRBV5-6|-|-|TRBJ1-1|15
CASRRRDRLNTEAFF
TGTGCCAGCAGACGCCGGGACCGGTTAAACACTGAAGCTTTCTTT